The clone carrying this TCR beta chain was observed many times. What it binds is not known. A single record per CDR3 protein comes from TCRdb applying MiXCR to the 5' RACE reads. The sample has about 110,000 distinct CDR3 sequences, about 20% seen once. The data belong to a study of T-cell memory formation after mild COVID-19. Study details: Across donors, TCR clusters were largely donor specific.

General observations from the study: The study detected some responding clones in pre-infection memory, suggesting cross-reactive memory joined. Clones contracting day 15 to 85 were balanced CD4/CD8; later expanders leaned CD4+.

Trimming stripped 4 bases from V and 4 bases from J, with 12 bases between. CDR3 length: 14 residues. Per germline, CDR1 SGHTA and CDR2 FQGNSA. Sequencing was carried out using PBMCs or a T cell subset sorted from them (not recorded which). The sequence derives from a man in his late teens or twenties who had mild COVID-19 (a few samples of this study predate the infection). Cell type and time point are not known. The chain employs TRBV7-2 and TRBJ2-3; D not resolved. This CDR3 is CASSYKGFADTQYF. The CDR3 DNA follows: TGTGCCAGCAGCTACAAGGGTTTTGCAGATACGCAGTATTTT.